Below are 17 T cell receptor beta chains sequenced from a single sample in a study of cytomegalovirus exposure and HLA in healthy donors. PCR used 60 Vbeta primers and 13 Jbeta primers. Generated by immunoSEQ multiplex PCR, the TCRdb table keeps only in-frame clones and is missing some. Of approximately 160,000 clones in the sample, roughly 80% were seen once. The sample was PBMCs. The source is a man aged 50 or older in good health and CMV-seropositive.

This clone was recorded a few times. J is TRBJ2-3 and V is TRBV21-1; the table calls TRBD1, which could not be checked here. TRBV21-1 is given as a pseudogene. The CDR3 consists of 17 residues. CDR3 loop: CASSKVGDTLSTDTQYF. DNA for the CDR3: TGTGCCAGCAGCAAAGTTGGGGACACCCTCAGCACAGATACGCAGTATTTT.

This sequence joins TRBV7-3 and TRBJ2-3; TRBD2 matches at 8 bases. The CDR3 loop spans 15 amino acids. CDR1 and CDR2 (germline): SGHTA, FQGTGA. Trimming cost V 5 bases and J 2 bases; bases outside gene matches: 6. The CDR3 is CASSPASGFTDTQYF. The CDR3 bases are TGTGCCAGCAGCCCCGCTAGCGGGTTCACAGATACGCAGTATTTT.

Comment on this clone: The same CDR3 arises from other DNA sequences in this sample as well. The rearrangement joins TRBV2 to TRBJ2-3, with 8 bases identical to TRBD2. In germline, CDR1 is SNHLY, CDR2 FYNNEI. The CDR3 consists of 14 residues. J was trimmed by 5 bases and V by 7 bases; bases with no gene match: 8. The DNA of the CDR3 is TGTGCCAGCAAGGGGACCAGCGGGGGAGATACGCAGTATTTT. Translating it yields CASKGTSGGDTQYF.

V usage is TRBV4-3 and J usage is TRBJ2-1; no definite D call. CDR3 size: 15 residues. Trimming took 4 bases from V and 0 from J, leaving 10 bases between them. The germline V gene encodes CDR1 LGHNA and CDR2 YSLEER. CDR3 residues: CASSPYLSSYNEQFF. The CDR3 region has the DNA TGCGCCAGCAGCCCATACTTGAGCTCCTACAATGAGCAGTTCTTC.

The rearrangement uses TRBV28 and TRBJ1-5, with a tentative D call TRBD1 (6 bases). In germline, CDR1 is MDHEN, CDR2 SYDVKM. This CDR3 is 16 amino acids long. V gave up 3 bases and J gave up 2 bases, with 14 bases separating them. DNA of the CDR3: TGTGCCAGCAGTTTCTACCGAGGGGGAGGCAATCAGCCCCAGCATTTT. The encoded protein is CASSFYRGGGNQPQHF.

The chain couples TRBV5-4 to TRBJ1-2; 11 bases match TRBD1. Germline CDR1 reads SGHNT; CDR2 reads YYREEE (reference sequence). The CDR3 is 14 amino acids. Trimming took 4 bases from V and 4 from J; bases not matched to a gene: 3. The CDR3 loop is CASSRDRGFYGYTF. In DNA, the CDR3 is TGTGCCAGCAGCCGGGACAGGGGGTTCTATGGCTACACCTTC.

The rearrangement uses TRBV6-5 and TRBJ2-1, with TRBD2 matching over 10 bases. CDR1 MNHEY and CDR2 SVGAGI come from the germline V gene. The J segment lost 9 bases and the V segment lost 2 bases, leaving 1 base of the junction unmatched. CDR3 length: 13 residues. The CDR3 protein is CASSYGLAAEQFF. The CDR3 nucleotides are TGTGCCAGCAGTTACGGACTAGCGGCTGAGCAGTTCTTC.

The chain joins TRBV27 to TRBJ2-1; possible D gene TRBD2, 6 bases. V lost 4 bases to trimming and J lost 7 bases, with 14 bases between them. CDR1 MNHEY and CDR2 SMNVEV come from the germline V gene (reference sequence). The length of the CDR3 is 14 residues. The CDR3 coding sequence is TGTGCCAGCAGTTCGGGACCAGCGGGTAATGAGCAGTTCTTC. As protein: CASSSGPAGNEQFF.

V is TRBV7-9 and J is TRBJ1-1, with D hard to call. CDR3 size: 9 residues. The germline CDR1 and CDR2 sequences are SEHNR and FQNEAQ (reference sequence). V was clipped by 8 bases and J by 10 bases, with 8 bases between them. CDR3 DNA sequence: TGTGCCAGCGGGCGGGGAGCTTTCTTT. Protein sequence: CASGRGAFF.

This chain links TRBV14 with TRBJ1-4; D unresolved. CDR1 SGHDN and CDR2 FVKESK come from the germline V gene. CDR3 length: 15 amino acids. The V end lost 1 base, the J end lost 4 bases, and 10 bases lay between the germline ends. The CDR3 here is CASSQGPGSNEKLFF. DNA for the CDR3: TGTGCCAGCAGCCAAGGGCCGGGAAGTAATGAAAAACTGTTTTTT.

The V gene is TRBV7-3, the J gene TRBJ2-4; weak D call: TRBD2 (6 bases). The germline V gene encodes CDR1 SGHTA and CDR2 FQGTGA. V lost 7 bases and J 5 bases, leaving 12 bases between the germline ends. The length of the CDR3 is 13 residues. The CDR3 nucleotides read TGTGCCAGCACCGCGGGACCGGAAAACATTCAGTACTTC. Translation gives CASTAGPENIQYF. Together with reference TRBV7-3 and TRBJ2-4, the CDR3 gives the full variable domain: GAGVSQTPSNKVTEKGKYVELRCDPISGHTALYWYRQSLGQGPEFLIYFQGTGAADDSGLPNDRFFAVRPEGSVSTLKIQRTERGDSAVYLCASTAGPENIQYFGAGTRLSVL.

V usage is TRBV7-6 and J usage is TRBJ2-3, with D possibly matching TRBD2 (6 bases). Germline values: CDR1 SGHVS, CDR2 FNYEAQ. V lost 2 bases to trimming and J lost 4 bases, with 13 bases between them. The CDR3 is 15 amino acids. Here the CDR3 DNA reads TGTGCCAGCAGCTTATTGGGCGGGGTGGCAGATACGCAGTATTTT. Its translation is CASSLLGGVADTQYF. Together with reference TRBV7-6 and TRBJ2-3, the CDR3 gives the full variable domain: GAGVSQSPRYKVTKRGQDVALRCDPISGHVSLYWYRQALGQGPEFLTYFNYEAQQDKSGLPNDRFSAERPEGSISTLTIQRTEQRDSAMYRCASSLLGGVADTQYFGPGTRLTVL.

The chain couples TRBV23-1 to TRBJ1-1; D is uncertain. TRBV23-1 is an ORF for which the function is uncertain. V shed 0 bases and J shed 7 bases, with 9 bases lying between them. The CDR3 extends over 13 amino acids. Here the CDR3 DNA reads TGCGCCAGCAGTCAATCTTCGCCAGGTGAAGCTTTCTTT. Residues: CASSQSSPGEAFF.

The rearrangement joins TRBV5-1 to TRBJ2-1; 9 bases map to TRBD1. Germline CDR1 and CDR2: SGHRS and YFSETQ. This CDR3 contains 14 residues. The V segment lost 6 bases and the J segment 4 bases; nucleotides outside the gene matches: 5. The CDR3 sequence: CASNMGQGYNEQFF. CDR3 sequence (DNA): TGCGCCAGCAACATGGGACAGGGATACAATGAGCAGTTCTTC.

The chain couples TRBV9 to TRBJ2-5; D perhaps matches TRBD1 (5 bases). TRBJ2-7 matches the DNA end more closely, so the J call is doubtful. The CDR3 is 13 amino acids. Germline V gene sequence: CDR1 SGDLS, CDR2 YYNGEE. CDR3 sequence (DNA): TGTGCCAGCAGCGCCTTCGACAGCTACGAGCAGTACTTC. It is translated as CASSAFDSYEQYF.

The CDR3 here is CASSREVAGELFF. For the CDR3, the DNA is TGTGCCAGCTCACGAGAGGTGGCCGGGGAGCTGTTTTTT. The V and J genes are TRBV18 and TRBJ2-2; D is undetermined. Trimming pared 4 bases from V and 6 bases from J, leaving 9 bases between. CDR1 and CDR2 (germline): KGHSH, LQKENI. This CDR3 is built from 13 residues.

The J gene is TRBJ2-1, the V gene TRBV5-1; D is perhaps TRBD2 (6 bases). The germline V gene encodes CDR1 SGHRS and CDR2 YFSETQ. With 4 bases removed from V and 4 bases from J, the gap between germline ends came to 15 bases. The length of the CDR3 is 15 residues. The CDR3 reads CASSGGTGAYNEQFF. CDR3 DNA: TGCGCCAGCAGCGGCGGGACTGGAGCTTACAATGAGCAGTTCTTC.